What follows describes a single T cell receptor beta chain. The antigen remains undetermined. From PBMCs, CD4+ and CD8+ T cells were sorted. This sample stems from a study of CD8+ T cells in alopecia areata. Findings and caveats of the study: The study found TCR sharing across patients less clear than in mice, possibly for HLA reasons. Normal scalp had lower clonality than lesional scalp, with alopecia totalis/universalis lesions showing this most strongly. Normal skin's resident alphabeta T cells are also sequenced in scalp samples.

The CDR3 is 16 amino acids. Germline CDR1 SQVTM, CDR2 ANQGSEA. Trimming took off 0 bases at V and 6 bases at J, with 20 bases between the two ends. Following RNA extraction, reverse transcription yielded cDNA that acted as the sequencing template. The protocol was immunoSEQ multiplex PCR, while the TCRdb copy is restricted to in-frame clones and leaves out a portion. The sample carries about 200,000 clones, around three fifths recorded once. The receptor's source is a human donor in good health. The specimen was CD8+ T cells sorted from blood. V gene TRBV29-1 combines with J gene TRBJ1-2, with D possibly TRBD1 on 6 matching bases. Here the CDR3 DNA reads TGCAGCGTTGAAGATCAAGGTGATACAGGGTGGGATGGCTACACCTTC. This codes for CSVEDQGDTGWDGYTF.